This T cell receptor (beta chain) was captured in a study of blood T cell repertoires in COVID-19. The CDR3 runs to 13 residues. V was pared by 4 bases and J by 2 bases, with 8 bases between. Germline CDR1 and CDR2: LGHDT and YNNKEL (reference sequence). Clones were sequenced by immunoSEQ multiplex PCR, and TCRdb holds only the in-frame ones, with some missing. The sample lists about 70,000 clones; approximately 90% were seen once. The chain carries TRBV3-1 (or the pseudogene TRBV3-2) and TRBJ1-1; D call uncertain. The source is a man aged 45-65 years with acute or convalescent COVID-19. Sequencing was performed on peripheral blood. CDR3 coding DNA: TGTGCCAGCAGCCGTACGAGCAACACTGAAGCTTTCTTT. Encoded protein: CASSRTSNTEAFF.